This TCR beta chain stems from a study of T cells in Graves' hyperthyroidism and ophthalmopathy. Approximately 10 ml of fresh peripheral blood supplied the PBMCs. The sample holds many counts of this clonotype. The investigators amplified TCR beta CDR3 regions from RNA transcripts. With the HTBI primer set, the TCR CDR3 went through a first round of RT-PCR. TCRdb analysed the multiplex PCR reads with MiXCR anew, one entry per CDR3 protein. The sample consists of roughly 300,000 distinct CDR3 sequences, 11% to 15% of them appearing once. Trimming removed 9 bases from V and 8 bases from J; junction bases left unmatched: 14. The CDR3 contains 14 residues. The germline V gene encodes CDR1 ENHRY and CDR2 SYGVKD.

The sequenced material came from blood. The V gene is TRBV10-3, the J gene TRBJ1-2; 8 bases agree with TRBD1. This sequence originates from a woman in her 30s with Graves' hyperthyroidism. The CDR3 loop reads CAIHTRQGAGGYTF. The CDR3 coding sequence is TGTGCCATACATACTCGGCAGGGGGCCGGGGGCTACACCTTC.